This T cell receptor beta chain is drawn from a study of regulatory T cells in long-lasting Graves disease. A word on this clonotype: The antigen remains undetermined.

HTBI primers from iRepertoire and Arm-PCR of CDR3 regions yielded the TCR beta libraries. TCRdb independently ran MiXCR on the multiplex PCR reads; one entry per CDR3 protein. This table has 350,000 to 450,000 distinct CDR3 sequences, 20% to 25% appearing once. General study findings and limits: Owing to a sample size that was small, accuracy may have been reduced.

This CDR3 is built from 13 residues. Per germline, CDR1 GTSNPN and CDR2 SVGIG (reference sequence). V was shortened by 1 base and J by 9 bases, with 13 bases between the two germline ends. The time point: persistent/refractory GD, antithyroid drugs over 5 years with positive TRAb. There was RNA extracted from PBMCs, and the TCR library was made from it. The patients included were those that came from an endocrinology department in Xi'an, China. This sequence originates from a middle-aged woman with Graves disease. The gene calls are TRBV30 and TRBJ2-1, with a tentative D call TRBD2 (6 bases). Sample: peripheral blood mononuclear cells (PBMCs), taken when the disease was refractory, from a patient treated with antithyroid drugs. CDR3 DNA: TGTGCCTGGAGTGAGCTAGCGATTGCTGAGCAGTTCTTC. Translating it yields CAWSELAIAEQFF.